The 8 T cell receptor beta chains below were found in one sample sequenced in a study of naive and memory T cell subsets. Amplification of ligated cDNA took four PCR rounds with SP2 and nested alpha and beta constant primers. TCRdb processed the 5' RACE reads anew with MiXCR; each CDR3 protein has one entry. The sample consists of 55,000 to 65,000 distinct CDR3 sequences, roughly 8.1% of them appearing once. The library had UMIs added by 3' ligation of an oligonucleotide to TCR cDNA. The source is a female donor in good health.

This clonotype was seen more than once but under ten times. The chain has TRBV6-1 and TRBJ1-1; D gene ambiguous. This CDR3 has 12 amino acids. CDR1 and CDR2 (germline): MNHNS, SASEGT. Trimming stripped 7 bases from V and 1 base from J, with 7 bases between. The CDR3 is CASMLRNTEAFF. The CDR3, as DNA: TGTGCCAGCATGTTGAGGAACACTGAAGCTTTCTTT.

This clonotype was recorded at least ten times. The rearrangement joins TRBV27 to TRBJ1-2; 7 nucleotides align to TRBD1. The V segment lost 6 bases and the J segment 4 bases; nucleotides outside the gene matches: 8. Germline-derived CDR1 and CDR2 are MNHEY and SMNVEV (reference sequence). CDR3 length: 14 amino acids. This CDR3 reads CASRQQGRAYGYTF. Here the CDR3 DNA reads TGTGCCAGCAGACAACAGGGGCGCGCCTATGGCTACACCTTC.

The chain uses TRBV29-1 and TRBJ2-5, with D maybe TRBD1 (6 bases). Per germline, CDR1 SQVTM and CDR2 ANQGSEA. The CDR3 sequence is 15 residues long. V was trimmed by 4 bases and J by 1 base, leaving 16 bases between them. The CDR3 DNA reads as TGCAGCGTTGCTTTCCTGGACAGTTTCCAAGAGACCCAGTACTTC. It codes for CSVAFLDSFQETQYF.

The J gene is TRBJ2-7, the V gene TRBV5-1; a weak D match, TRBD2 (6 bases). The CDR3 is made up of 14 amino acids. Trimming stripped 6 bases from V and 1 base from J, with 14 bases between. CDR1 is SGHRS, CDR2 YFSETQ, per germline. CDR3 DNA sequence: TGCGCCAGCACAGGAGACCTAGCGTCCTACGAGCAGTACTTC. As protein: CASTGDLASYEQYF. The full variable domain, rest sourced from reference TRBV5-1 and TRBJ2-7, is KAGVTQTPRYLIKTRGQQVTLSCSPISGHRSVSWYQQTPGQGLQFLFEYFSETQRNKGNFPGRFSGRQFSNSRSEMNVSTLELGDSALYLCASTGDLASYEQYFGPGTRLTVT.

The rearrangement uses TRBV11-3 and TRBJ2-7, with D unclear. The CDR3 is 13 amino acids. Germline V lookup: CDR1 SGHNT, CDR2 YENEEA. V shed 1 base and J shed 2 bases, with 6 bases lying between them. The CDR3 DNA reads TGTGCCAGCAGCTTAGGTCCGGCCTACGAGCAGTACTTC. This sequence encodes CASSLGPAYEQYF.

This clonotype has just a few counts. One junction end disagrees with the germline gene, perhaps due to a read error. The gene calls are TRBV7-7 and TRBJ2-2, with 10 nucleotides matching TRBD2. Germline V lookup: CDR1 SSHAT, CDR2 FNYEAQ (reference sequence). The CDR3 is 20 residues long. The CDR3, as DNA: TGTGCTAGCAGCTTATTAGCGGGACAGAGGACTAGCGGGAACACCGGGGAGCTGTTTTTT. Its translation: CASSLLAGQRTSGNTGELFF.

This clonotype has a handful of counts. CDR3 protein: CASSPSGMNTEAFF. CDR3 bases: TGTGCCAGCAGCCCTTCTGGGATGAACACTGAAGCTTTCTTT. The chain joins TRBV7-9 to TRBJ1-1, with D unresolved. The germline gives CDR1 SEHNR, CDR2 FQNEAQ (reference sequence). Trimming stripped 5 bases from V and 0 bases from J, with 10 bases between. The CDR3 covers 14 residues.

In its sample, this clonotype was seen many times. This chain joins TRBV12-3 or TRBV12-4 and TRBJ2-3; no reliable D call. The CDR3 covers 12 residues. V was clipped by 6 bases and J by 5 bases, with 9 bases between them. The DNA for the CDR3 is TGTGCCAGCAGGGGTGGGCTAGATACGCAGTATTTT. It codes for CASRGGLDTQYF.